Described below is a single T cell receptor beta chain sequence and its context. Data came from immunoSEQ multiplex PCR; TCRdb stores just in-frame clones and leaves some out. This table has around 82,000 clones, about 82% appearing once. The sample belongs to a study of blood T cell repertoires in COVID-19. Study context: T cells, B-cell-depleted T cells, or PBMCs supplied cDNA or gDNA.

This sequence originates from a middle-aged man with COVID-19, enrolled during active disease. The sample comprised peripheral blood.

CDR3 sequence reads: CATSRGTDTQYF. Written as DNA, the CDR3 is TGTGCCACTTCGAGAGGCACAGATACGCAGTATTTT. The chain recombines TRBV6-5 with TRBJ2-3; no clear D gene. CDR3 size: 12 residues. Trimming took 10 bases from V and 1 from J, leaving 9 bases between them. Germline CDR1 and CDR2: MNHEY and SVGAGI.